This TCR beta chain is drawn from a study of regulatory T cells in long-lasting Graves disease. General study points: Persistent disease exhibited a predilection for TRBV28, TRBJ1-2 and TRBJ2-5. Persistent patients had more shared public clonotypes (about 2,700) than new patients (about 900).

Described time point: newly diagnosed GD, antithyroid drugs for less than 3 months. PBMCs were the source of the RNA used for TCR sequencing. CDR3 length: 15 amino acids. V was pared by 2 bases and J by 7 bases, with 5 bases of the junction left unmatched. Germline V gene lookup returns CDR1 LNHNV and CDR2 YYDKDF (reference sequence). With iRepertoire HTBI primers and Arm-PCR of CDR3 regions, TCR beta libraries were built. TCRdb processed the multiplex PCR reads anew with MiXCR; each CDR3 protein has one entry. Found here are around 500,000 distinct CDR3 sequences, about 16% of them singletons; the top ten hold around 25%. This clonotype has ten or more counts. The antigen remains undetermined. The same data also went into a second study, on T cells in Graves' hyperthyroidism and ophthalmopathy. That source reports: Most thyroid clonotypes expanded above 0.001 were also detected in blood. A median approximately 6.8 months before onset, the model predicted ophthalmopathy.

The sequence was collected from a woman between 40 and 65 years old with Graves disease. The chain combines TRBV15 with TRBJ1-6; 7 nucleotides match TRBD1. Sequenced material: peripheral blood mononuclear cells (PBMCs), taken at new diagnosis, from a patient treated with antithyroid drugs. The CDR3 reads CATSRLDRENSPLHF. The CDR3 DNA sequence: TGTGCCACCAGCAGACTCGACAGGGAGAATTCACCCCTCCACTTT. The whole variable domain, remainder taken from reference TRBV15 and TRBJ1-6, is DAMVIQNPRYQVTQFGKPVTLSCSQTLNHNVMYWYQQKSSQAPKLLFHYYDKDFNNEADTPDNFQSRRPNTSFCFLDIRSPGLGDTAMYLCATSRLDRENSPLHFGNGTRLTVT.